This T cell receptor (beta chain) was sequenced during a study of blood T cell repertoires in COVID-19. Whole-study context: Some COVID-19 samples were acute and others convalescent; all came from the United States, Italy and Spain.

There are 17 residues in the CDR3. CDR1 is SGHRS, CDR2 YFSETQ, per germline. V gave up 2 bases and J gave up 0 bases; unmatched junction bases: 8. As originally analysed: From reference gene primer amplification, estimates of nucleated cell counts were derived. Repertoires were generated with immunoSEQ multiplex PCR, while TCRdb's copy carries only in-frame clones and drops some. From that table come the V and J calls and clone size; the DNA was used to work out D and trimming. The sample contains 250,000 to 300,000 clones, around 85% of which appear only once. This rearrangement joins TRBV5-1 to TRBJ2-1, with 7 bases aligning to TRBD2. The receptor's source is a woman between 65 and 79 years old with acute or convalescent COVID-19. Sample: peripheral blood. The CDR3 bases are TGCGCCAGCAGCTTTTTAGCGGGTCCTAGCTCCTACAATGAGCAGTTCTTC. Translation: CASSFLAGPSSYNEQFF.